The clone carrying this TCR beta chain was picked up one time. This sample was included in a study of CD8+ T cells in alopecia areata. Isolated RNA was reverse transcribed into cDNA used as the sequencing template. Using immunoSEQ multiplex PCR, the repertoire was profiled, and TCRdb retains in-frame clones only, with some absent. The table has 100,000 to 150,000 clones, about 51% seen once; the top ten hold over 9.5%. CDR1 and CDR2 from the germline V gene are MNHEY and SMNVEV (reference sequence). CDR3 size: 14 residues. Trimming cost V 0 bases and J 2 bases, with 7 bases left between them. The chain has TRBV27 and TRBJ1-2; D is undetermined. The sequence derives from a human donor with alopecia areata. Sequencing was carried out using NKG2D-low CD8+ T cells sorted from blood. The CDR3 loop is CASSLSPENYGYTF. The CDR3 DNA follows: TGTGCCAGCAGTTTATCGCCAGAGAACTATGGCTACACCTTC.